Presented here are 18 T cell receptor beta chains from one specimen sequenced in a study of T cells in Graves' hyperthyroidism and ophthalmopathy. What was amplified from RNA transcripts were TCR beta CDR3 regions. First-round RT-PCR of the TCR CDR3 relied on the HTBI primer set. TCRdb redid the calling of the multiplex PCR reads with MiXCR, one entry per CDR3 protein. The data contain a few hundred thousand distinct CDR3 sequences, 15% to 18% of them singletons. The source material was blood. The receptors stem from a woman aged 25 to 39 with Graves' hyperthyroidism.

This clonotype came up many times. The chain couples TRBV28 to TRBJ1-1; 8 bases are shared with TRBD1. Trimming took 6 bases from V and 8 from J; bases not matched to a gene: 5. The CDR3 totals 12 residues. The germline CDR1 and CDR2 sequences are MDHEN and SYDVKM. The CDR3 protein is CASSQWTGEAFF. The DNA for the CDR3 is TGTGCCAGCAGCCAGTGGACAGGGGAAGCTTTCTTT.

This clonotype came up a few times. The chain combines TRBV19 with TRBJ1-1; D call uncertain. CDR3 length: 13 amino acids. In germline, CDR1 is LNHDA, CDR2 SQIVND (reference sequence). Trimming removed 3 bases at V and 1 base at J, with 6 bases between. The CDR3 protein is CASSITPNTEAFF. The DNA for the CDR3 is TGTGCCAGTAGTATTACCCCGAACACTGAAGCTTTCTTT.

This chain links TRBV15 with TRBJ1-5; no clear D gene. The CDR3 length is 13 residues. Per germline, CDR1 LNHNV and CDR2 YYDKDF (reference sequence). Trimming cost V 4 bases and J 0 bases, with 4 bases left between them. CDR3: CATSTYSNQPQHF. The CDR3 DNA follows: TGTGCCACCAGCACATATAGCAATCAGCCCCAGCATTTT.

The chain couples TRBV4-3 to TRBJ2-7, with 8 nucleotides matching TRBD1. V lost 0 bases to trimming and J lost 7 bases; unmatched junction nucleotides: 5. Looked up from germline, CDR1 is LGHNA and CDR2 is YSLEER. The CDR3 is 14 amino acids. CDR3 loop: CASSQDRTGYEQYF. The CDR3 coding sequence is TGCGCCAGCAGCCAAGATAGGACAGGGTATGAGCAGTACTTC.

In its sample, this clonotype was seen many times. The rearrangement joins TRBV20-1 to TRBJ1-1; no clear D. Germline CDR1 is DFQATT and CDR2 is SNEGSKA (reference sequence). V lost 6 bases and J 1 base, leaving 15 bases between the germline ends. This CDR3 has 14 amino acids. CDR3 DNA sequence: TGCAGTGCCGCGGGTCAAGAGGGGAACACTGAAGCTTTCTTT. Translating it yields CSAAGQEGNTEAFF.

This clonotype was seen at least ten times. The chain is built from TRBV20-1 and TRBJ1-5; D call uncertain. The CDR3 consists of 15 residues. Trimming left V 7 bases short and J 3 bases short, with 19 bases between. Germline CDR1 reads DFQATT; CDR2 reads SNEGSKA (reference sequence). The CDR3: CSVPSRAAPNQPQHF. CDR3 bases: TGCAGTGTCCCAAGTCGGGCAGCTCCCAATCAGCCCCAGCATTTT.

In its sample, this clonotype was seen a few times. One end of the junction does not line up with germline, which may come from a read error. V usage is TRBV6-2 or TRBV6-3 and J usage is TRBJ2-7, with D unclear. The length of the CDR3 is 13 residues. Germline V gives CDR1 MNHEY, CDR2 SVGEGT. The CDR3 DNA sequence: TGTGCCAGCAGTTACTCCAGCGCCTACGAGCAGCACTTC. Amino acids: CASSYSSAYEQHF.

This clonotype showed up many times. V and J are TRBV12-3 or TRBV12-4 and TRBJ2-7; weak D call: TRBD1 (5 bases). CDR3 length: 15 residues. Trimming pared 3 bases from V and 0 bases from J, leaving 12 bases between. Here the CDR3 DNA reads TGTGCCAGCAGTTTTTGGGGCGGCAGCTCCTACGAGCAGTACTTC. This codes for CASSFWGGSSYEQYF.

This clonotype was detected many times. This chain uses TRBV11-2 with TRBJ2-7, with D possibly being TRBD1 or TRBD2 (6 bases each). Germline CDR1 and CDR2: SGHAT and FQNNGV. This CDR3 has 15 residues. V shed 3 bases and J shed 2 bases, with 14 bases lying between them. The CDR3 reads CASSFGGGKTYEQYF. The CDR3 region has the DNA TGTGCCAGCAGCTTCGGGGGCGGGAAGACCTACGAGCAGTACTTC.

This clonotype was observed a handful of times. A much larger clone differs by one base, so this may be a read error. The J gene is TRBJ2-1, the V gene TRBV27, with D perhaps TRBD2 (5 bases). Germline CDR1 and CDR2: MNHEY and SMNVEV (reference sequence). The CDR3 is 15 amino acids. In DNA, the CDR3 is TGTGCCAGCAGATTTCAGGCAGAGGGATACAATGTGCAGTTCTTC. Amino acid sequence: CASRFQAEGYNVQFF.

CDR3 in DNA: TGTGCCAGTAGTGGACGGACAGGGGGAGGCACTGAAGCTTTCTTT. Its protein product is CASSGRTGGGTEAFF. The chain employs TRBV19 and TRBJ1-1; TRBD1 aligns across 10 bases. The germline CDR1 and CDR2 sequences are LNHDA and SQIVND (reference sequence). The junction had 7 bases not matched to a gene; V was cut back by 5 bases and J by 4 bases. CDR3 size: 15 residues.

Many counts were recorded for this clonotype. This chain uses TRBV12-3 or TRBV12-4 with TRBJ2-3, with unresolved D. The V end was cut by 5 bases, the J end by 4 bases, with 16 bases between. The CDR3 totals 15 residues. The CDR3 nucleotides are TGTGCCAGCAGTCACACCTCCGACTTGCCAGATACGCAGTATTTT. Protein sequence: CASSHTSDLPDTQYF.

At least ten counts were recorded for this clonotype. The CDR3 bases are TGTGCCAGCAGTCGGGACCGGGGACAGTCTAATTCACCCCTCCACTTT. The encoded protein is CASSRDRGQSNSPLHF. The rearrangement joins TRBV7-6 to TRBJ1-6; 7 bases align to TRBD1. The CDR3 is 16 amino acids. J gave up 6 bases and V 6 bases, and 11 bases lay outside the gene matches. Germline V gene sequence: CDR1 SGHVS, CDR2 FNYEAQ.

The chain couples TRBV9 to TRBJ1-2; D unresolved. Trimming took off 0 bases at V and 4 bases at J, with 7 bases between the two ends. The CDR3 sequence is 13 residues long. Per the germline V gene, CDR1 is SGDLS and CDR2 is YYNGEE. The CDR3 bases are TGTGCCAGCAGCGTAGAGGACTCCTATGGCTACACCTTC. It specifies CASSVEDSYGYTF. The complete variable domain, with remaining parts taken from reference TRBV9 and TRBJ1-2, reads DSGVTQTPKHLITATGQRVTLRCSPRSGDLSVYWYQQSLDQGLQFLIQYYNGEERAKGNILERFSAQQFPDLHSELNLSSLELGDSALYFCASSVEDSYGYTFGSGTRLTVV.

This clonotype was seen ten or more times. The chain recombines TRBV30 with TRBJ1-1; D gene ambiguous. Trimming pared 3 bases from V and 5 bases from J, leaving 7 bases between. Germline V gene sequence: CDR1 GTSNPN, CDR2 SVGIG (reference sequence). This CDR3 comprises 11 residues. CDR3 bases: TGTGCCTGGAGCTTCGCTACTGAAGCTTTCTTT. Translating it yields CAWSFATEAFF.

This sequence joins TRBV7-2 and TRBJ2-1; 15 positions match TRBD2. Germline lookup yields CDR1 SGHTA and CDR2 FQGNSA. The V and J ends lost 5 bases and 0 bases, in that order; junction bases with no gene match: 11. This CDR3 has 20 amino acids. CDR3 protein: CASSTTGTSGRHNSYNEQFF. CDR3 DNA sequence: TGTGCCAGCAGCACCACCGGGACTAGCGGGAGGCACAACTCCTACAATGAGCAGTTCTTC.

This clonotype showed up many times. The chain uses TRBV24-1 and TRBJ2-7; D assignment may be TRBD1 or TRBD2 (5 bases each). Trimming left V 3 bases short and J 2 bases short, with 13 bases between. The CDR3 extends over 15 amino acids. Germline V gene sequence: CDR1 KGHDR, CDR2 SFDVKD. CDR3 coding DNA: TGTGCCACCAGTGATATCGGGGCGGAAACCTACGAGCAGTACTTC. It encodes CATSDIGAETYEQYF.

Only a few counts were recorded for this clonotype. The chain is built from TRBV19 and TRBJ1-5, with 7 bases identical to TRBD1. Germline V CDR1 and CDR2: LNHDA, SQIVND (reference sequence). The V segment lost 6 bases and the J segment 5 bases; nucleotides outside the gene matches: 7. The CDR3 runs 14 residues. The DNA of the CDR3 is TGTGCCAGTAGGGGATGGCAGGGGGATCAGCCCCAGCATTTT. The encoded protein is CASRGWQGDQPQHF.